This TCR beta chain was recovered during a study of blood T cell repertoires in COVID-19. Study as a whole: COVID-19 samples collected from the United States, Italy and Spain covered acute and convalescent phases. T cells, B-cell-depleted T cells, or PBMCs provided the cDNA or gDNA that served as material.

The CDR3 has 15 residues. V shed 5 bases and J shed 4 bases, with 16 bases lying between them. Germline V CDR1 and CDR2: KGHDR, SFDVKD. TCRdb keeps only in-frame clones here, not all; method: immunoSEQ multiplex PCR. The sample holds fewer than 95,000 clones; about 74% are singletons and the top ten take about 3.9%. Source material: peripheral blood. The source is a man aged 65 to 85 with COVID-19, enrolled during active disease. The rearrangement joins TRBV24-1 to TRBJ2-5; D might be TRBD1 (6 bases). The CDR3 bases are TGTGCCACCAGTGGGGGATGGGGGCAGGGAGAGACCCAGTACTTC. Its protein is CATSGGWGQGETQYF.